The T cell receptor beta chain under discussion was sequenced for a study of T cell changes during pregnancy in multiple sclerosis. This table comes from immunoSEQ multiplex PCR, and its TCRdb copy is limited to in-frame clones, with some not included. The sample holds about 48,000 clones, 85% to 95% seen once. CDR1 is SQVTM, CDR2 ANQGSEA, per germline. V dropped 1 base and J dropped 6; count of bases not matched to a gene: 7. This CDR3 spans 14 amino acids. This clonotype was sampled from a female donor in good health, enrolled as a control in a pregnancy study. Specimen: CD4+ T cells from peripheral blood mononuclear cells, collected in the second trimester of pregnancy. The V gene is TRBV29-1, the J gene TRBJ2-3; 7 bases match TRBD2. CDR3 loop: CSVEGGRGADTQYF. The DNA for the CDR3 is TGCAGCGTTGAAGGGGGGAGGGGTGCGGATACGCAGTATTTT.